These 29 T cell receptor beta chains originate from one sample sequenced in a study of blood T cell repertoires in COVID-19. The assay was immunoSEQ multiplex PCR, and TCRdb's table has in-frame clones only and misses some. The data contain around 31,000 clones, roughly 89% of them singletons. Sequencing used peripheral blood. These receptors were taken from a man aged 80 or over with acute or convalescent COVID-19.

The chain carries TRBV30 and TRBJ1-5; no firm D call. V shed 0 bases and J shed 0 bases, with 6 bases lying between them. CDR3 length equals 14 residues. Germline values: CDR1 GTSNPN, CDR2 SVGIG (reference sequence). CDR3 bases: TGTGCCTGGAGTGTTGTAAATAGCAATCAGCCCCAGCATTTT. The encoded protein is CAWSVVNSNQPQHF.

The chain combines TRBV18 with TRBJ2-7, with 8 bases matching TRBD1. This CDR3 has 15 amino acids. Looked up from germline, CDR1 is KGHSH and CDR2 is LQKENI. V lost 6 bases to trimming and J lost 3 bases; unmatched junction nucleotides: 10. CDR3 protein: CASSPGPGGSYEQYF. As DNA, the CDR3 is TGTGCCAGCTCGCCGGGCCCAGGGGGCAGCTACGAGCAGTACTTC.

The chain links TRBV7-2 to TRBJ1-5; D unresolved. Looked up from germline, CDR1 is SGHTA and CDR2 is FQGNSA. V was cut by 3 bases and J by 6 bases, with 9 bases left in between. This CDR3 comprises 13 residues. The DNA for the CDR3 is TGTGCCAGCAGCTTTTCGGAGTCTCAGCCCCAGCATTTT. Its protein is CASSFSESQPQHF. Using reference TRBV7-2 and TRBJ1-5 for the parts outside the CDR3, the full variable domain is GAGVSQSPSNKVTEKGKDVELRCDPISGHTALYWYRQSLGQGLEFLIYFQGNSAPDKSGLPSDRFSAERTGGSVSTLTIQRTQQEDSAVYLCASSFSESQPQHFGDGTRLSIL.

The chain links TRBV6-5 to TRBJ2-5; D ambiguous. The CDR3 consists of 13 residues. Germline CDR1 reads MNHEY; CDR2 reads SVGAGI. Trimming took off 7 bases at V and 2 bases at J, with 11 bases between the two ends. The CDR3 DNA is TGTGCCAGCAAGCGAAGCGCACAAGAGACCCAGTACTTC. Translating it yields CASKRSAQETQYF.

In this sample, this clone turned up once. J is TRBJ1-4 and V is TRBV18; D gene ambiguous. This CDR3 has 14 amino acids. CDR1 is KGHSH, CDR2 LQKENI, per germline. V lost 6 bases and J lost 5, with 13 bases in between. The CDR3 sequence is CASSAGRGNEKLFF. The CDR3 DNA is TGTGCCAGCTCCGCCGGGAGAGGGAATGAAAAACTGTTTTTT.

The CDR3 here is CASSDPALAGGVNEQFF. The CDR3 DNA reads as TGTGCCAGCAGTGATCCCGCACTAGCGGGAGGAGTCAATGAGCAGTTCTTC. This chain connects TRBV6-4 to TRBJ2-1; 12 positions match TRBD2. Germline loops: CDR1 MRHNA, CDR2 SNTAGT. The CDR3 length is 17 residues. With V trimmed by 3 bases and J by 6 bases, 9 bases remained unmatched.

This chain joins TRBV28 and TRBJ2-1; 9 bases agree with TRBD2. V trimming: 4 bases; J trimming: 1 base; junction bases outside the gene matches: 5. This CDR3 spans 16 amino acids. The germline gives CDR1 MDHEN, CDR2 SYDVKM. The CDR3 bases are TGTGCCAGCAGTTCCGCAGCGGGGGGTTCCTACAATGAGCAGTTCTTC. Translation gives CASSSAAGGSYNEQFF.

V usage is TRBV7-9 and J usage is TRBJ2-1; tentative D call: TRBD2 (5 bases). The CDR3 extends over 13 amino acids. Trimming removed 8 bases from V and 3 bases from J, with 11 bases in between. Per the germline V gene, CDR1 is SEHNR and CDR2 is FQNEAQ (reference sequence). CDR3 residues: CASEPGNYNEQFF. CDR3 DNA: TGTGCCAGCGAACCCGGGAACTACAATGAGCAGTTCTTC.

This rearrangement joins TRBV2 to TRBJ2-3, with D possibly being TRBD1 (5 bases). V lost 3 bases and J 6 bases, leaving 13 bases between the germline ends. The CDR3 is made up of 14 amino acids. The germline gives CDR1 SNHLY, CDR2 FYNNEI. The CDR3 reads CASSEGHSGDTQYF. The DNA of the CDR3 is TGTGCCAGCAGTGAGGGGCACTCCGGGGATACGCAGTATTTT.

The V gene is TRBV27, the J gene TRBJ2-7, with 9 bases matching TRBD2. The germline V gene has CDR1 MNHEY and CDR2 SMNVEV (reference sequence). This CDR3 has 15 residues. V was pared by 8 bases and J by 1 base, with 9 bases of the junction left unmatched. CDR3 in amino acids: CASAIGLAWSYEQYF. CDR3 bases: TGTGCCAGCGCAATTGGACTAGCGTGGTCCTACGAGCAGTACTTC.

This clone was detected once. The chain uses TRBV30 and TRBJ1-3, with D unclear. Trimming removed 2 bases at V and 15 bases at J, with 17 bases between. The CDR3 covers 12 residues. CDR1 GTSNPN and CDR2 SVGIG come from the germline V gene (reference sequence). The CDR3 protein is CAWSLAGSSEYF. Written as DNA, the CDR3 is TGTGCCTGGAGTCTCGCGGGTAGCAGTGAATATTTT.

J is TRBJ2-7 and V is TRBV27; D remains unclear. The V end lost 5 bases, the J end lost 2 bases, and 13 bases lay between the germline ends. The length of the CDR3 is 14 residues. Looked up from germline, CDR1 is MNHEY and CDR2 is SMNVEV (reference sequence). CDR3 coding DNA: TGTGCCAGCAGTGTAAACTACGAGGCCTACGAGCAGTACTTC. This codes for CASSVNYEAYEQYF.

As for this clone: One junction end disagrees with the germline gene, perhaps due to a read error. The CDR3 sequence: CSARGGYTIYF. The CDR3 DNA follows: TGCAGTGCCAGAGGGGGCTACACCATATATTTT. The chain joins TRBV20-1 to TRBJ1-3; 7 positions match TRBD1. The germline gives CDR1 DFQATT, CDR2 SNEGSKA (reference sequence). The length of the CDR3 is 11 residues.

This chain joins TRBV18 and TRBJ1-1; D possibly corresponds to TRBD1 (5 bases). Germline V gene data show CDR1 as KGHSH and CDR2 as LQKENI. This CDR3 contains 14 residues. Trimming stripped 4 bases from V and 3 bases from J, with 12 bases between. CDR3 protein: CASSLGGGDTEAFF. The CDR3 nucleotides are TGTGCCAGCTCACTGGGGGGAGGGGACACTGAAGCTTTCTTT.

This rearrangement joins TRBV25-1 to TRBJ2-7; 8 positions match TRBD1. Germline trimming cut 4 bases from V and 6 bases from J; bases unmatched to any gene: 5. The CDR3 has 13 residues. Germline V CDR1 and CDR2: MGHDK, SYGVNS. The CDR3 reads CASSAAGGGEQYF. In DNA, the CDR3 is TGTGCCAGCAGTGCCGCAGGGGGCGGCGAGCAGTACTTC.

The V call is TRBV7-9, the J call TRBJ2-4; 11 bases agree with TRBD1. Germline CDR1 and CDR2: SEHNR and FQNEAQ (reference sequence). This CDR3 is built from 14 residues. Trimming took 5 bases from V and 9 from J; bases not matched to a gene: 6. In DNA form, the CDR3 reads TGTGCCAGCAGCCCCGGACAGGGGGCGGGCATTCAGTACTTC. This translates into CASSPGQGAGIQYF.

The V and J genes are TRBV6-5 and TRBJ1-4; D possibly corresponds to TRBD1 (5 bases). This CDR3 is built from 13 residues. Trimming took off 5 bases at V and 4 bases at J, with 8 bases between the two ends. Germline V lookup: CDR1 MNHEY, CDR2 SVGAGI. CDR3: CASSRQINEKLFF. CDR3 DNA: TGTGCCAGCAGTAGACAGATTAATGAAAAACTGTTTTTT.

The J gene is TRBJ2-2, the V gene TRBV3-1 (or the pseudogene TRBV3-2); 7 nucleotides align to TRBD2. The CDR3 runs 16 residues. The V and J ends lost 4 bases and 5 bases, in that order; junction bases with no gene match: 10. Germline CDR1 reads LGHDT; CDR2 reads YNNKEL (reference sequence). The CDR3 loop is CASSPPTSEPTGELFF. The CDR3 DNA reads TGTGCCAGCAGCCCTCCTACTAGCGAACCTACCGGGGAGCTGTTTTTT.

V and J are TRBV18 and TRBJ1-2, with a weak D call TRBD1 (5 bases). Trimming cost V 0 bases and J 8 bases, with 13 bases left between them. Germline assignment: CDR1 KGHSH and CDR2 LQKENI. CDR3 length: 14 amino acids. CDR3 sequence (DNA): TGTGCCAGCTCACCACCGGGGACTCTGTACGGCTACACCTTC. Encoded protein: CASSPPGTLYGYTF.

The V call is TRBV5-1, the J call TRBJ2-1, with D perhaps TRBD1 (5 bases). The CDR3 has 13 residues. V was pared by 4 bases and J by 2 bases, with 7 bases between. Germline CDR1 SGHRS, CDR2 YFSETQ. The CDR3 nucleotides read TGCGCCAGCAGCAGGGGCCCCTACAATGAGCAGTTCTTC. Its translation: CASSRGPYNEQFF.

The rearrangement joins TRBV2 to TRBJ2-1, with 10 positions matching TRBD2. CDR1 SNHLY and CDR2 FYNNEI come from the germline V gene. The J segment lost 9 bases and the V segment lost 7 bases, leaving 12 bases of the junction unmatched. There are 15 residues in the CDR3. DNA of the CDR3: TGTGCCAGCAAACTTGTAGCGGGAGGCAACGGTGAGCAGTTCTTC. It is translated as CASKLVAGGNGEQFF. Based on the CDR3 plus reference TRBV2 and TRBJ2-1, the full variable domain is EPEVTQTPSHQVTQMGQEVILRCVPISNHLYFYWYRQILGQKVEFLVSFYNNEISEKSEIFDDQFSVERPDGSNFTLKIRSTKLEDSAMYFCASKLVAGGNGEQFFGPGTRLTVL.

This clone has just a few counts. The V and J genes are TRBV19 and TRBJ2-2, with unresolved D. The V gene's germline CDR1 is LNHDA and CDR2 SQIVND (reference sequence). The CDR3 spans 15 residues. The V end lost 4 bases, the J end lost 0 bases, and 9 bases lay between the germline ends. In nucleotides, the CDR3 is TGTGCCAGTAGTAATCCCCAGGCGAACACCGGGGAGCTGTTTTTT. Translating gives CASSNPQANTGELFF.

J is TRBJ1-2 and V is TRBV4-2, with 9 bases matching TRBD1. Germline CDR1 is LGHNA and CDR2 is YNFKEQ. CDR3 length: 15 amino acids. V dropped 2 bases and J dropped 8; count of bases not matched to a gene: 9. In DNA, the CDR3 is TGTGCCAGCAGCCAAAAAACTTCGGGACAGGGAGGCTACACCTTC. Translation: CASSQKTSGQGGYTF.

This sequence joins TRBV10-3 and TRBJ1-3, with D possibly matching TRBD1 (6 bases). The CDR3 extends over 16 amino acids. Germline CDR1 and CDR2: ENHRY and SYGVKD. Trimming removed 0 bases at V and 0 bases at J, with 9 bases between. The CDR3: CAISESTGPSGNTIYF. In nucleotides, the CDR3 is TGTGCCATCAGTGAGTCAACAGGGCCCTCTGGAAACACCATATATTTT.

The chain carries TRBV19 and TRBJ2-2; D is possibly TRBD2 (6 bases). Germline V lookup: CDR1 LNHDA, CDR2 SQIVND (reference sequence). This CDR3 region has 14 residues. V was pared by 5 bases and J by 9 bases, with 16 bases between. Here the CDR3 reads CASSSRDGQRELFF. The CDR3 nucleotides are TGTGCCAGTAGTTCGCGGGACGGTCAGCGGGAGCTGTTTTTT.

DNA for the CDR3: TGCAGTGCAGGACAGGACACTGAAGCTTTCTTT. It translates to CSAGQDTEAFF. The chain joins TRBV20-1 to TRBJ1-1, with 7 bases identical to TRBD1. Germline CDR1 DFQATT, CDR2 SNEGSKA (reference sequence). This CDR3 spans 11 amino acids. Losses at the gene ends were 6 bases for V and 3 bases for J; bases not matched to a gene: 1.

This clone was detected only once. The J gene is TRBJ1-4, the V gene TRBV19; 7 bases line up with TRBD1. CDR1 and CDR2 from the germline V gene are LNHDA and SQIVND (reference sequence). CDR3 length equals 14 residues. The ends lost 7 bases at V and 6 bases at J; junction bases unmatched: 8. This CDR3 is CASNPTGSDEKLFF. As DNA, the CDR3 is TGTGCCAGTAATCCGACAGGGAGTGATGAAAAACTGTTTTTT.

J is TRBJ2-5 and V is TRBV28; 7 nucleotides line up with TRBD1. The trim removed 4 bases at V and 5 bases at J, leaving 4 bases unmatched. The CDR3 contains 13 residues. CDR1 MDHEN and CDR2 SYDVKM come from the germline V gene. CDR3 DNA: TGTGCCAGCAGTTCACAGGGGACGGAGACCCAGTACTTC. Its translation is CASSSQGTETQYF.

The chain employs TRBV7-9 and TRBJ1-5; D is ambiguous. Between the trimmed V and J ends, which lost 5 bases and 7 bases, there was a span of 12 bases. Per germline, CDR1 SEHNR and CDR2 FQNEAQ (reference sequence). The CDR3 has 13 amino acids. The CDR3 nucleotides read TGTGCCAGCAGCCCCTCAGGCGGGCAGCCCCAGCATTTT. This translates into CASSPSGGQPQHF.